Following are 14 T cell receptor beta chains from one sample sequenced in a study of T cell responses to AZD1222 COVID-19 vaccine. Clones were sequenced by immunoSEQ multiplex PCR, and TCRdb holds only the in-frame ones, with some missing. The table lists fewer than 95,000 clones, 80% to 90% of them singletons. Sequenced here: peripheral blood, sampled on day 0 of AZD1222 vaccination. All receptors derive from an adult in good health.

This clone was counted a few times. The V and J genes are TRBV13 and TRBJ1-1; D is unclear. Trimming removed 5 bases at V and 5 bases at J, with 21 bases between. From germline, CDR1 is PRHDT and CDR2 FYEKMQ (reference sequence). The CDR3 has 16 residues. CDR3 nucleotide sequence: TGTGCCAGCAGCAGCCGACGAGCAAGTAAGTGGACTGAAGCTTTCTTT. Translated, it gives CASSSRRASKWTEAFF.

V gene TRBV28 combines with J gene TRBJ2-4, with 10 bases aligning to TRBD1. The V segment lost 6 bases and the J segment 9 bases; nucleotides outside the gene matches: 11. CDR1 and CDR2 from the germline V gene are MDHEN and SYDVKM. There are 15 residues in the CDR3. The CDR3 sequence is CASSRDRGFGSIQYF. The CDR3 DNA follows: TGTGCCAGCAGCCGGGACAGGGGATTCGGAAGCATTCAGTACTTC.

The genes are TRBV4-2 and TRBJ1-2; TRBD1 matches 9 bases. The ends lost 3 bases at V and 4 bases at J; junction bases unmatched: 15. CDR1 is LGHNA and CDR2 is YNFKEQ in the germline V gene. The CDR3 is made up of 18 amino acids. The CDR3 coding sequence is TGTGCCAGCAGCCACCTAGATACCGGGACAGGGAGAATCTATGGCTACACCTTC. Amino acid sequence: CASSHLDTGTGRIYGYTF.

The chain couples TRBV4-2 to TRBJ2-1; 14 bases match TRBD2. Losses at the gene ends were 4 bases for V and 6 bases for J; bases not matched to a gene: 2. Germline loops: CDR1 LGHNA, CDR2 YNFKEQ. This CDR3 comprises 15 residues. CDR3 bases: TGTGCCAGCAGCCCGGGACTAGCGGGAGTCAATGAGCAGTTCTTC. This translates into CASSPGLAGVNEQFF.

The chain employs TRBV7-9 and TRBJ2-1; D possibly corresponds to TRBD2 (5 bases). Trimming stripped 5 bases from V and 6 bases from J, with 14 bases between. Per germline, CDR1 SEHNR and CDR2 FQNEAQ (reference sequence). This CDR3 is built from 14 residues. CDR3 DNA sequence: TGTGCCAGCAGCGGGGAGAGTACTGGCAATGAGCAGTTCTTC. Protein sequence: CASSGESTGNEQFF.

The CDR3 coding sequence is TGTGCCACCAGTGTGGGACGGCCCAATTCACCCCTCCACTTT. Its protein is CATSVGRPNSPLHF. The chain carries TRBV24-1 and TRBJ1-6, with D perhaps matching TRBD1 (5 bases). This CDR3 is built from 14 residues. The V end lost 5 bases, the J end lost 7 bases, and 11 bases lay between the germline ends. The germline CDR1 and CDR2 sequences are KGHDR and SFDVKD.

The chain uses TRBV19 and TRBJ1-1; unclear D gene. Trimming removed 10 bases at V and 1 base at J, with 10 bases between. CDR1 and CDR2 (germline): LNHDA, SQIVND (reference sequence). The CDR3 is 12 residues long. The CDR3 DNA reads as TGTGCCACCGCGGACCCGAACACTGAAGCTTTCTTT. Translating it yields CATADPNTEAFF.

V usage is TRBV3-1 (or the pseudogene TRBV3-2) and J usage is TRBJ2-2; D possibly corresponds to TRBD1 (5 bases). Germline CDR1 and CDR2: LGHDT and YNNKEL (reference sequence). V shed 1 base and J shed 5 bases, with 8 bases lying between them. The length of the CDR3 is 14 residues. CDR3 DNA sequence: TGTGCCAGCAGCCAAGCCAGGGTAACCGGGGAGCTGTTTTTT. Its protein product is CASSQARVTGELFF.

This chain joins TRBV4-1 and TRBJ2-2, with D unclear. V was trimmed by 1 base and J by 2 bases, leaving 5 bases between them. This CDR3 has 14 amino acids. Per germline, CDR1 MGHRA and CDR2 YSYEKL. The CDR3 loop is CASSQASNTGELFF. For the CDR3, the DNA is TGCGCCAGCAGCCAAGCCTCAAACACCGGGGAGCTGTTTTTT.

The J gene is TRBJ1-5, the V gene TRBV28, with unresolved D. Germline V gene sequence: CDR1 MDHEN, CDR2 SYDVKM. This CDR3 region has 13 residues. Trimming shortened V by 6 bases and J by 2 bases, and 8 bases separated the two germline ends. The CDR3 sequence is CASRSSGNQPQHF. CDR3 nucleotides: TGTGCCAGCAGGTCCTCGGGCAATCAGCCCCAGCATTTT.

The chain is built from TRBV11-2 and TRBJ1-5; no firm D call. With 10 bases removed from V and 0 bases from J, the gap between germline ends came to 10 bases. The CDR3 length is 13 residues. Germline assignment: CDR1 SGHAT and CDR2 FQNNGV. CDR3 nucleotides: TGTGCCACCTCCCCCAATAGCAATCAGCCCCAGCATTTT. Translating gives CATSPNSNQPQHF.

This chain joins TRBV11-2 and TRBJ2-1, with D tentatively TRBD2 (5 bases). V gave up 1 base and J gave up 9 bases, with 10 bases separating them. The CDR3 runs 13 residues. Per the germline V gene, CDR1 is SGHAT and CDR2 is FQNNGV. DNA of the CDR3: TGTGCCAGCAGCTTAGGGGCCGGGGTTGAGCAGTTCTTC. Encoded protein: CASSLGAGVEQFF. Looking up the rest from reference TRBV11-2 and TRBJ2-1 gives the full variable domain: EAGVAQSPRYKIIEKRQSVAFWCNPISGHATLYWYQQILGQGPKLLIQFQNNGVVDDSQLPKDRFSAERLKGVDSTLKIQPAKLEDSAVYLCASSLGAGVEQFFGPGTRLTVL.

This chain links TRBV7-9 with TRBJ1-2, with 8 bases fitting TRBD1. The germline V gene encodes CDR1 SEHNR and CDR2 FQNEAQ (reference sequence). There are 13 residues in the CDR3. The V segment lost 4 bases and the J segment 8 bases; nucleotides outside the gene matches: 6. The CDR3 here is CASSSRTGNGYTF. The CDR3 DNA sequence: TGTGCCAGCAGCTCTCGGACAGGGAACGGCTACACCTTC.

The gene calls are TRBV3-1 (or the pseudogene TRBV3-2) and TRBJ2-2; D gene uncertain. Trimming left V 0 bases short and J 4 bases short, with 9 bases between. The CDR3 runs 15 residues. Germline V gives CDR1 LGHDT, CDR2 YNNKEL (reference sequence). The CDR3 DNA is TGTGCCAGCAGCCAAGATTGGGGTGGCACCGGGGAGCTGTTTTTT. Encoded protein: CASSQDWGGTGELFF.